The rows below give T cell receptor beta chains drawn from one sample of a study of T cells in Graves' hyperthyroidism and ophthalmopathy. TCRdb reprocessed the multiplex PCR reads with MiXCR, giving one entry per CDR3 protein. The sample carries 530,000 or so distinct CDR3 sequences, 17% recorded once. Sequenced input: blood. The source of these receptors is a woman younger than 35 with Graves' ophthalmopathy. Each CDR3 is given with its conserved first and last residue. The D gene is left open where the match is weak. Clone size appears in some rows only: once, few, many, or a class for an expanded clone.

D	V	J	size	CDR3	DNA
NA	TRBV20-1	TRBJ1-1	many	CSARAKGGGHTEAFF	TGCAGTGCTAGAGCTAAGGGGGGCGGGCACACTGAAGCTTTCTTT
TRBD2	TRBV29-1	TRBJ2-7	few	CSISGTSGGAGEQYF	TGCAGCATATCCGGGACTAGCGGGGGGGCCGGAGAGCAGTACTTC
NA	TRBV29-1	TRBJ2-7	NA	CSVVIRGYEQYF	TGCAGCGTTGTAATCAGGGGTTACGAGCAGTACTTC
TRBD2	TRBV13	TRBJ2-7	few	CASSFPSGNSSYEQYF	TGTGCCAGCAGCTTCCCTAGCGGGAACTCCTCCTACGAGCAGTACTTC
TRBD2	TRBV3-1	TRBJ2-1	NA	CASSQDFGLAGSYNEQFF	TGTGCCAGCAGCCAAGACTTTGGGCTAGCGGGATCCTACAATGAGCAGTTCTTC
TRBD2	TRBV6-1	TRBJ2-1	NA	CASKAGGPGNEQFF	TGTGCCAGCAAGGCGGGAGGGCCGGGGAATGAGCAGTTCTTC
TRBD1	TRBV5-1	TRBJ1-2	many	CASSDETGLLGYTF	TGCGCCAGCAGCGACGAGACAGGGTTACTTGGCTACACCTTC
TRBD1	TRBV29-1	TRBJ1-1	many	CSVVDRAGNTEAFF	TGCAGCGTGGTAGACAGGGCCGGGAACACTGAAGCTTTCTTT
NA	TRBV3-1	TRBJ2-7	many	CASSLGPDGSYEQYF	TGTGCCAGCAGCCTAGGGCCAGACGGGTCCTACGAGCAGTACTTC
TRBD1	TRBV12-3/TRBV12-4	TRBJ2-3	many	CASSFLGQGTDTQYF	TGTGCCAGCAGTTTTTTGGGACAGGGCACAGATACGCAGTATTTT
NA	TRBV28	TRBJ1-5	many	CASSLAGGLGSNQPQHF	TGTGCCAGCAGTTTGGCGGGAGGTCTGGGAAGCAATCAGCCCCAGCATTTT
NA	TRBV28	TRBJ2-7	many	CASSRTGSSYEQYF	TGTGCCAGCAGCCGGACGGGGAGCTCCTACGAGCAGTACTTC
NA	TRBV14	TRBJ2-5	many	CASSQGVVRETQYF	TGTGCCAGCAGCCAAGGGGTAGTACGAGAGACCCAGTACTTC
NA	TRBV28	TRBJ2-1	NA	CASSLVSGMEQFF	TGTGCCAGCAGTTTGGTGTCGGGAATGGAGCAGTTCTTC
NA	TRBV2	TRBJ2-5	many	CASGTSWEYF	TGTGCCAGCGGGACAAGTTGGGAGTACTTC
NA	TRBV29-1	TRBJ2-1	many	CSVGTYNEQFF	TGCAGCGTTGGAACCTACAATGAGCAGTTCTTC